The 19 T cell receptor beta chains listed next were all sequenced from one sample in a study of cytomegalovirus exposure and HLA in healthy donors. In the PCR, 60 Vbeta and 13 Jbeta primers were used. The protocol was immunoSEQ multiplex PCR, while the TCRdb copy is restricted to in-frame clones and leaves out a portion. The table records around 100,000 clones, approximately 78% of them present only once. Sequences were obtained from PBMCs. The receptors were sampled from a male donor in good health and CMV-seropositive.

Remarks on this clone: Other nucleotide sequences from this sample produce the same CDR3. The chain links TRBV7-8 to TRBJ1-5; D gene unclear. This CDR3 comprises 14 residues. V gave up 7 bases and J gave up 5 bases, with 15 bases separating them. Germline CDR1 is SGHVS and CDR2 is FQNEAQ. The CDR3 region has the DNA TGTGCCAGCAATCCGGGTATAGGTTATCAGCCCCAGCATTTT. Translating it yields CASNPGIGYQPQHF.

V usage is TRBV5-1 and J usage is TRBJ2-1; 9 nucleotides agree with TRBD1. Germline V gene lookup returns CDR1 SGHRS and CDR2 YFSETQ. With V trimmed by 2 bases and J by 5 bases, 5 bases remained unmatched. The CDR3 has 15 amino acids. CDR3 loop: CASSLGTGRDNEQFF. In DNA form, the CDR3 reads TGCGCCAGCAGCTTAGGGACAGGGAGAGACAATGAGCAGTTCTTC. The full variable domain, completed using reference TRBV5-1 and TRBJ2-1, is KAGVTQTPRYLIKTRGQQVTLSCSPISGHRSVSWYQQTPGQGLQFLFEYFSETQRNKGNFPGRFSGRQFSNSRSEMNVSTLELGDSALYLCASSLGTGRDNEQFFGPGTRLTVL.

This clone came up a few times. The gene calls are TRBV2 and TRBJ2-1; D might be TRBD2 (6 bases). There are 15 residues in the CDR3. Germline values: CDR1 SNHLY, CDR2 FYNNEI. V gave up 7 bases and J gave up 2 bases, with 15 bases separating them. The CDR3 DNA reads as TGTGCCAGCATGATGACTAGAAGTACCTACAATGAGCAGTTCTTC. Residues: CASMMTRSTYNEQFF.

CDR3 DNA sequence: TGTGCCAGCAGTTCGGGATTGGCGGTTACGACCCAGTACTTC. Translation: CASSSGLAVTTQYF. This rearrangement joins TRBV6-5 to TRBJ2-5; perhaps TRBD2 as D (5 bases). Per the germline V gene, CDR1 is MNHEY and CDR2 is SVGAGI. Trimming shortened V by 4 bases and J by 7 bases, and 16 bases separated the two germline ends. The CDR3 is 14 amino acids.

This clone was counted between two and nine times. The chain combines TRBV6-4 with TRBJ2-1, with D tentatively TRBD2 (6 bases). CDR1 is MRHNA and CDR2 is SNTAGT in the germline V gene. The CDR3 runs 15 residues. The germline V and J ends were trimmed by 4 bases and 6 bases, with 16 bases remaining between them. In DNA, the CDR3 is TGTGCCAGCAGTGCGGGGGTCGGTGAGGGCAATGAGCAGTTCTTC. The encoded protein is CASSAGVGEGNEQFF.

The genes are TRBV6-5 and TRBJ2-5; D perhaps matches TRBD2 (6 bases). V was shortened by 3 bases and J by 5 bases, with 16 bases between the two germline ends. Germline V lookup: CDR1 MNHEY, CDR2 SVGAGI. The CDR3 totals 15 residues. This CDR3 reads CASSYFRGGRETQYF. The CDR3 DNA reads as TGTGCCAGCAGTTATTTTAGGGGTGGGAGGGAGACCCAGTACTTC.

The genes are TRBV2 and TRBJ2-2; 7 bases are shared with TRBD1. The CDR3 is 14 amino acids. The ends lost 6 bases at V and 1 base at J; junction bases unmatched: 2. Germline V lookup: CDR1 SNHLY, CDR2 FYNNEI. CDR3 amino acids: CASSWTGNTGELFF. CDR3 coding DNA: TGTGCCAGCAGCTGGACAGGGAACACCGGGGAGCTGTTTTTT. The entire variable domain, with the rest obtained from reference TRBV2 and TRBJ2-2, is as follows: EPEVTQTPSHQVTQMGQEVILRCVPISNHLYFYWYRQILGQKVEFLVSFYNNEISEKSEIFDDQFSVERPDGSNFTLKIRSTKLEDSAMYFCASSWTGNTGELFFGEGSRLTVL.

This CDR3 is CASSPTANTEAFF. Written as DNA, the CDR3 is TGTGCCAGCAGCCCGACTGCGAATACTGAAGCTTTCTTT. V and J are TRBV6-4 and TRBJ1-1; no reliable D call. CDR1 and CDR2 from the germline V gene are MRHNA and SNTAGT. The CDR3 is 13 amino acids. V gave up 6 bases and J gave up 5 bases, with 13 bases separating them.

CDR3 sequence (DNA): TGTGCCAGCAGCCCCACACCCGGAAACACCATATATTTT. Translation gives CASSPTPGNTIYF. This sequence joins TRBV7-9 and TRBJ1-3; D call uncertain. The length of the CDR3 is 13 residues. V lost 5 bases and J 4 bases, leaving 9 bases between the germline ends. CDR1 is SEHNR, CDR2 FQNEAQ, per germline (reference sequence).

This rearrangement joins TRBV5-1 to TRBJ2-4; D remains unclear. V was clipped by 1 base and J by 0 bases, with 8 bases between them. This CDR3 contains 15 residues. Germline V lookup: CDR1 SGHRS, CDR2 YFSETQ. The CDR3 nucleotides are TGCGCCAGCAGCTTGCCTGACTTAGCCAAAAACATTCAGTACTTC. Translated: CASSLPDLAKNIQYF.

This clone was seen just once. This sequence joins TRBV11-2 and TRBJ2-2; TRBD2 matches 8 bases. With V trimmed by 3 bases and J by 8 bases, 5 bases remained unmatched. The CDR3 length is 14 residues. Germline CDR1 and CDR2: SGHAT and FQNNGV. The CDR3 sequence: CASSFPASGGELFF. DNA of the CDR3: TGTGCCAGCAGCTTTCCGGCTAGCGGGGGGGAGCTGTTTTTT.

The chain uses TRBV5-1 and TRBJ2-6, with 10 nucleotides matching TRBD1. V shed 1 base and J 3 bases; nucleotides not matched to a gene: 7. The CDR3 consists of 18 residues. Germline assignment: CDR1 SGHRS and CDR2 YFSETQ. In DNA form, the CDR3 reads TGCGCCAGCAGCTTGCGGGACAGGGGACGGGATGGGGCCAACGTCCTGACTTTC. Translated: CASSLRDRGRDGANVLTF.

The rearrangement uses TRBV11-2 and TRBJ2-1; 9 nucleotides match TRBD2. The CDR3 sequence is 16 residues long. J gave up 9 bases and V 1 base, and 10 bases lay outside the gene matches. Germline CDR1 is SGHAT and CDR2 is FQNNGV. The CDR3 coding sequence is TGTGCCAGCAGCTTAGTGCTGGCTAGCGGGAAGGCTGAGCAGTTCTTC. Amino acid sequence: CASSLVLASGKAEQFF. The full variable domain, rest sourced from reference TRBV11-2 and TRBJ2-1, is EAGVAQSPRYKIIEKRQSVAFWCNPISGHATLYWYQQILGQGPKLLIQFQNNGVVDDSQLPKDRFSAERLKGVDSTLKIQPAKLEDSAVYLCASSLVLASGKAEQFFGPGTRLTVL.

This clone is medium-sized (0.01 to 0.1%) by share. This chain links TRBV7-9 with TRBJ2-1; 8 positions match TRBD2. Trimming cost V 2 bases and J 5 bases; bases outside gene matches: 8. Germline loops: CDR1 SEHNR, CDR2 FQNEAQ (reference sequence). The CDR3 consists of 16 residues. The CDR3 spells CASSLMGLGLHNEQFF. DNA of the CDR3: TGTGCCAGCAGCTTAATGGGACTAGGGCTACACAATGAGCAGTTCTTC.

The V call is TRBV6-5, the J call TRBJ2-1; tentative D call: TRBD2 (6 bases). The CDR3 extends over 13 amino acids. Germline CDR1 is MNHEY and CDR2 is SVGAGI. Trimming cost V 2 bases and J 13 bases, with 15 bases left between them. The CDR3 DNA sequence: TGTGCCAGCAGTTACGAGTATGGAGGGTTCCAGTTCTTC. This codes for CASSYEYGGFQFF.

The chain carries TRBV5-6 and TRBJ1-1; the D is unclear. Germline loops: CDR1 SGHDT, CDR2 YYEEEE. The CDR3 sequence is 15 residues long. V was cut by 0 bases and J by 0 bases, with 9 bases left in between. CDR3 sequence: CASSLGLRLNTEAFF. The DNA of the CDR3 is TGTGCCAGCAGCTTGGGACTAAGGTTGAACACTGAAGCTTTCTTT.

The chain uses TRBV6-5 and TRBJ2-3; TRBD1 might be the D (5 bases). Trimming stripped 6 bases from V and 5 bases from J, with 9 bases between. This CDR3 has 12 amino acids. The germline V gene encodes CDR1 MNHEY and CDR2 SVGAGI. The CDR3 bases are TGTGCCAGCAGCTCAACAGGAGATACGCAGTATTTT. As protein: CASSSTGDTQYF.

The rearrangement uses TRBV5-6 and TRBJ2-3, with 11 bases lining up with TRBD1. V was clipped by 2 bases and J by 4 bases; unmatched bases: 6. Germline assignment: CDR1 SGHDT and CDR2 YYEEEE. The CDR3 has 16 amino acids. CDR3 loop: CASSFPGQGAADTQYF. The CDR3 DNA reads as TGTGCCAGCAGCTTTCCCGGACAGGGGGCGGCAGATACGCAGTATTTT.

CDR3 amino acids: CASRVSTGGNTEAFF. CDR3 nucleotide sequence: TGTGCCAGCAGGGTTAGTACAGGGGGGAACACTGAAGCTTTCTTT. The chain joins TRBV6-6 to TRBJ1-1; 8 positions match TRBD1. Germline V CDR1 and CDR2: MNHNY, SVGAGI (reference sequence). This CDR3 is 15 amino acids long. V was clipped by 6 bases and J by 1 base; unmatched bases: 7.